Detailed here is one TCR beta chain. Its cognate antigen is unknown. The source of the sample is a study of shared clonotypes between healthy human individuals. Overall study results and limits: A few donors had around 5% of their naive CD4 clonotypes in common.

The length of the CDR3 is 14 residues. CDR1 is PRHDT and CDR2 is FYEKMQ in the germline V gene (reference sequence). V was cut by 8 bases and J by 2 bases, with 13 bases left in between. Data came from immunoSEQ multiplex PCR; TCRdb stores just in-frame clones and leaves some out. The data contain about 1.9 million clones, 90% to 95% of them singletons. The naive CD8 subset, CD45RO-negative cells positively selected for CCR7, excluded terminally differentiated effector memory CD45RA+ cells. This chain connects TRBV13 to TRBJ2-1, with D possibly being TRBD2 (6 bases). The sample consisted of naive CD8+ T cells from PBMCs. The TCR comes from a man younger than 30 in good health. Some clones in this sample may be carry-over from other donors' samples. The CDR3 bases are TGTGCCAGCTCCGGGACTGGGCCCTACAATGAGCAGTTCTTC. Its protein product is CASSGTGPYNEQFF.